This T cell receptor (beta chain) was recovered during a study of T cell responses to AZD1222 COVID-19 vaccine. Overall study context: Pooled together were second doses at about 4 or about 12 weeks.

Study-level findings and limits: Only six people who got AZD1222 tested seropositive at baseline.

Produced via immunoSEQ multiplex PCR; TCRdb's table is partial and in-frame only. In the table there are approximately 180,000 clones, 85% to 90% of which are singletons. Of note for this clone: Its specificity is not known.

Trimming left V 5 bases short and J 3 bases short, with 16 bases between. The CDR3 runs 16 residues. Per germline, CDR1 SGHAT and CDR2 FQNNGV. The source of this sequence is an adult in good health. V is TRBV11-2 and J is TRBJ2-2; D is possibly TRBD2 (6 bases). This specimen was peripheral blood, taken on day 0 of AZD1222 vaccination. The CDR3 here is CASSPRQAGYTGELFF. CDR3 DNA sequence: TGTGCCAGCAGCCCCCGTCAGGCGGGGTACACCGGGGAGCTGTTTTTT.